This passage covers 22 T cell receptor beta chains from one sample sequenced in a study of Graves' ophthalmopathy and Graves' hyperthyroidism (dated by TCRdb to between 2018 and 2020). Sequencer: Illumina HiSeq 2000. TCR beta CDR3 regions were amplified from RNA transcripts for repertoire sequencing. HTBI primers and the Qiagen OneStep RT-PCR kit were used in a first-round RT-PCR, which was followed by a second-round multiplex PCR, size selection and purification. TCRdb reprocessed the public reads (quality trimming at Q25 with fastp, clone calling with MiXCR) and kept in-frame beta chains. Identical CDR3 proteins give one entry, which carries the most common genes and DNA. The sample includes 500,000 to 700,000 distinct CDR3 sequences, with less than 40% observed a single time. Clones ranked in the top ten supply 3.5% to 5% of the sample. Source material: peripheral blood or thyroid tissue (not recorded which). These receptors were obtained from an adult man with Graves' hyperthyroidism.

This clonotype was detected many times. V usage is TRBV20-1 and J usage is TRBJ2-5, with D uncertain. In germline, CDR1 is DFQATT, CDR2 SNEGSKA (reference sequence). Deletions cut 0 bases from V and 3 bases from J, with 5 bases between. This CDR3 has 12 residues. The DNA of the CDR3 is TGCAGTGCTAGAGATCCGGAAGAGACCCAGTACTTC. Residues: CSARDPEETQYF.

The sample holds a few counts of this clonotype. The V call is TRBV7-6, the J call TRBJ1-4; D remains ambiguous. Trimming left V 5 bases short and J 4 bases short, with 14 bases between. Germline assignment: CDR1 SGHVS and CDR2 FNYEAQ. CDR3 length: 15 residues. CDR3 sequence reads: CASSPLGGVNEKLFF. For the CDR3, the DNA is TGTGCCAGCAGCCCACTCGGCGGGGTTAATGAAAAACTGTTTTTT.

As for this clonotype: The junction does not match germline at one end; this may be a read error. The genes are TRBV11-2 and TRBJ1-5, with 8 bases fitting TRBD1. This CDR3 is built from 18 residues. The V gene's germline CDR1 is SGHAT and CDR2 FQNNGV. The CDR3 sequence is CASSQAGTGSLSNQPQHF. The CDR3 DNA follows: TGCGCCAGCAGCCAAGCAGGGACAGGTTCACTAAGCAATCAGCCCCAGCATTTT.

This chain joins TRBV19 and TRBJ1-2, with D maybe TRBD1 (5 bases). The CDR3 contains 13 residues. Germline CDR1 is LNHDA and CDR2 is SQIVND (reference sequence). With 5 bases removed from V and 10 bases from J, the gap between germline ends came to 17 bases. CDR3 protein: CASSERSGASYTF. Written as DNA, the CDR3 is TGTGCCAGTAGTGAGAGGTCCGGGGCCTCCTACACCTTC.

The rearrangement uses TRBV28 and TRBJ2-5, with TRBD2 identical over 11 bases. Germline-derived CDR1 and CDR2 are MDHEN and SYDVKM. Trimming removed 2 bases from V and 2 bases from J; junction bases left unmatched: 7. This CDR3 comprises 17 residues. In DNA, the CDR3 is TGTGCCAGCAGTTTAGACTCTAGCGGGGGGATTCAAGAGACCCAGTACTTC. Encoded protein: CASSLDSSGGIQETQYF.

In this sample, this clonotype turned up many times. V usage is TRBV5-1 and J usage is TRBJ1-1; the D gene is possibly TRBD1 (5 bases). Trimming left V 3 bases short and J 5 bases short, with 11 bases between. This CDR3 region has 13 residues. Germline V gene data show CDR1 as SGHRS and CDR2 as YFSETQ. CDR3 sequence (DNA): TGCGCCAGCAGCTGGGACCTGGGGACTGAAGCTTTCTTT. Translation: CASSWDLGTEAFF.

This clonotype was observed a few times. The chain couples TRBV20-1 to TRBJ2-7, with TRBD1 matching over 7 bases. CDR1 is DFQATT, CDR2 SNEGSKA, per germline (reference sequence). Trimming took 3 bases from V and 2 from J; bases not matched to a gene: 10. The CDR3 consists of 15 residues. CDR3 DNA sequence: TGCAGTGCTAGTACACACAGGGGCCTCACCTACGAGCAGTACTTC. Translated, it gives CSASTHRGLTYEQYF.

This clonotype was recorded many times. This chain joins TRBV29-1 and TRBJ1-2, with D maybe TRBD1 (5 bases). This CDR3 has 15 amino acids. CDR1 and CDR2 (germline): SQVTM, ANQGSEA. With 0 bases removed from V and 7 bases from J, the gap between germline ends came to 18 bases. The CDR3 nucleotides read TGCAGCGTTGAAGAAGGGGCAGGGTACGGAGGTGGCTACACCTTC. Translating gives CSVEEGAGYGGGYTF.

This clonotype was found once. A much more abundant neighbour one base away suggests this may be a read error. The rearrangement links TRBV6-1 to TRBJ2-5; tentatively, D is TRBD1 (6 bases). The CDR3 contains 15 residues. In germline, CDR1 is MNHNS, CDR2 SASEGT. The CDR3: CASSAAGTSQGTQYF. The CDR3 bases are TGTGCCAGCAGTGCAGCCGGGACATCGCAAGGGACCCAGTACTTC.

V usage is TRBV29-1 and J usage is TRBJ2-5; tentative D call: TRBD1 (6 bases). Looked up from germline, CDR1 is SQVTM and CDR2 is ANQGSEA. The V gene lost 7 bases and the J gene lost 5 bases, with 11 bases spanning the gap. The CDR3 contains 11 residues. The CDR3 protein is CSEGQKETQYF. CDR3 sequence (DNA): TGCAGCGAAGGACAGAAGGAGACCCAGTACTTC.

The sample holds many counts of this clonotype. The gene calls are TRBV19 and TRBJ1-2, with TRBD1 matching 11 bases. V lost 7 bases to trimming and J lost 7 bases; unmatched junction nucleotides: 8. The CDR3 has 14 amino acids. Germline lookup yields CDR1 LNHDA and CDR2 SQIVND (reference sequence). DNA of the CDR3: TGTGCCAGTAATAGAGGGACAGGGGGTTTTGGCTACACCTTC. It translates to CASNRGTGGFGYTF. Full variable domain (outside the CDR3, taken from reference TRBV19 and TRBJ1-2): DGGITQSPKYLFRKEGQNVTLSCEQNLNHDAMYWYRQDPGQGLRLIYYSQIVNDFQKGDIAEGYSVSREKKESFPLTVTSAQKNPTAFYLCASNRGTGGFGYTFGSGTRLTVV.

The rearrangement uses TRBV6-1 and TRBJ1-1; D is uncertain. Germline values: CDR1 MNHNS, CDR2 SASEGT. The length of the CDR3 is 15 residues. Trimming took off 1 base at V and 1 base at J, with 10 bases between the two ends. Here the CDR3 reads CASSEVRGRNTEAFF. CDR3 nucleotide sequence: TGTGCCAGCAGTGAAGTTCGAGGACGGAACACTGAAGCTTTCTTT.

Ten or more counts support this clonotype. This chain links TRBV6-5 with TRBJ1-6, with D possibly being TRBD1 (6 bases). This CDR3 contains 16 residues. V gave up 0 bases and J gave up 4 bases, with 10 bases separating them. The germline V gene has CDR1 MNHEY and CDR2 SVGAGI. For the CDR3, the DNA is TGTGCCAGCAGTTACTCACCGGGACAATATAATTCACCCCTCCACTTT. Translating it yields CASSYSPGQYNSPLHF.

This clonotype appeared many times. The chain employs TRBV7-6 and TRBJ1-1; D uncertain. Germline V gene lookup returns CDR1 SGHVS and CDR2 FNYEAQ. The CDR3 sequence is 13 residues long. V was shortened by 1 base and J by 4 bases, with 7 bases between the two germline ends. This CDR3 reads CASSLGTSTEAFF. In nucleotides, the CDR3 is TGTGCCAGCAGCTTAGGTACTTCCACTGAAGCTTTCTTT.

This clonotype has just a few counts. The chain is built from TRBV7-8 and TRBJ1-6, with TRBD1 as a possible D gene (6 bases). The CDR3 is made up of 19 amino acids. The germline V gene has CDR1 SGHVS and CDR2 FQNEAQ. V was cut by 0 bases and J by 0 bases, with 15 bases left in between. The chain's CDR3 is CASSLARTAPSSYNSPLHF. CDR3 DNA: TGTGCCAGCAGCTTAGCACGGACAGCCCCGAGCTCCTATAATTCACCCCTCCACTTT.

Concerning this clonotype: The junction and the germline gene differ at one end; a read error may be behind it. The rearrangement uses TRBV15 and TRBJ2-1; D unresolved. The CDR3 sequence is 12 residues long. Germline CDR1 and CDR2: LNHNV and YYDKDF (reference sequence). The CDR3 here is CVTSNRADEQFF. The CDR3 DNA follows: TGTGTCACCAGCAATAGGGCGGATGAGCAGTTCTTC.

This clonotype was seen ten or more times. J is TRBJ2-5 and V is TRBV7-8, with 13 bases lining up with TRBD2. The CDR3 is made up of 18 amino acids. Per the germline V gene, CDR1 is SGHVS and CDR2 is FQNEAQ. J was trimmed by 5 bases and V by 1 base; bases with no gene match: 10. Written as DNA, the CDR3 is TGTGCCAGCAGCTTAGACCCTATAGGACTAGCGGGGGAGGAGACCCAGTACTTC. Amino acids: CASSLDPIGLAGEETQYF.

The chain links TRBV29-1 to TRBJ2-1, with D perhaps matching TRBD1 (6 bases). The V and J ends lost 3 bases and 2 bases respectively, with 11 bases between them. Germline values: CDR1 SQVTM, CDR2 ANQGSEA. This CDR3 has 14 amino acids. CDR3 sequence: CSVDWGHPYNEQFF. CDR3 nucleotide sequence: TGCAGCGTTGACTGGGGGCACCCCTACAATGAGCAGTTCTTC.

This clonotype was seen many times. The rearrangement links TRBV12-3 or TRBV12-4 to TRBJ1-1; TRBD1 might be the D (5 bases). The V end lost 4 bases, the J end lost 6 bases, and 21 bases lay between the germline ends. The CDR3 length is 16 residues. CDR3 loop: CASSSGGLGFLPEAFF. In DNA, the CDR3 is TGTGCCAGCAGTTCGGGGGGACTGGGGTTCCTCCCTGAAGCTTTCTTT.

V usage is TRBV15 and J usage is TRBJ1-2; D ambiguous. From germline, CDR1 is LNHNV and CDR2 YYDKDF (reference sequence). The CDR3 sequence is 12 residues long. V lost 2 bases to trimming and J lost 7 bases, with 8 bases between them. CDR3 DNA sequence: TGTGCCACCAGCAGAAAAGGGTTTGGCTACACCTTC. The encoded protein is CATSRKGFGYTF. Full variable domain (remainder filled in from reference TRBV15 and TRBJ1-2): DAMVIQNPRYQVTQFGKPVTLSCSQTLNHNVMYWYQQKSSQAPKLLFHYYDKDFNNEADTPDNFQSRRPNTSFCFLDIRSPGLGDTAMYLCATSRKGFGYTFGSGTRLTVV.

The V and J genes are TRBV24-1 and TRBJ2-3, with D possibly matching TRBD2 (5 bases). The germline V gene has CDR1 KGHDR and CDR2 SFDVKD. Trimming stripped 8 bases from V and 0 bases from J, with 11 bases between. The length of the CDR3 is 14 residues. CDR3 nucleotides: TGTGCCACCACCTCGGGAAGAAGCACAGATACGCAGTATTTT. Encoded protein: CATTSGRSTDTQYF.

This clonotype was counted at least ten times. At one end the junction does not follow the germline gene, possibly because of a read error. The CDR3 reads CASSYRGGNTEAFF. The DNA for the CDR3 is TGTGCCAGTAGCTACAGGGGAGGAAACACTGAAGCTTTCTTT. The V and J genes are TRBV5-1 and TRBJ1-1, with 7 bases matching TRBD1. Germline-derived CDR1 and CDR2 are SGHRS and YFSETQ. The CDR3 consists of 14 residues.